A single sample is the source of the 23 T cell receptor gamma chains below, sequenced in a study of γδ T cells in repeated Plasmodium falciparum infection. TCRdb redid the clone calls on the multiplex PCR reads with CATT. The table lists 20,000 to 30,000 gamma-chain clones, less than 3.5% of them singletons. Flow sorting of PBMC yielded separate Vgamma9/Vdelta2+ and Vdelta2-negative gammadelta T cell populations for bulk repertoire analysis. The specimen was gamma-delta T cells from blood. The receptors come from a pool of human donors (malaria-infected and uninfected, not separated).

This clone was seen ten or more times. Translating this DNA gives a protein that differs at residue 8 from the TCRdb one, which belongs to a much larger clone; a read error is likely, and the protein shown is this translation. This chain connects TRGV9 to TRGJ1 or TRGJ2. TCRdb leaves out the J gene; it was filled in here by matching the DNA to germline. Trimming removed 6 bases from V and 2 bases from J; junction bases left unmatched: 10. This CDR3 has 14 residues. Germline V gene sequence: CDR1 GITISATS, CDR2 ISYDGTV (reference sequence). In nucleotides, the CDR3 is TGTGCCTTGTGGCGGCGTTCGGATTATTATAAGAAACTCTTT. It yields the protein CALWRRSDYYKKLF.

This clone showed up many times. A read error likely explains this, since a far larger clone differs by one base. Other DNA sequences from this sample encode an identical CDR3 as well. The J gene is TRGJ1 or TRGJ2, the V gene TRGV9. The J gene is absent in TCRdb and was assigned here via DNA matching to germline. This CDR3 is built from 14 residues. The germline CDR1 and CDR2 sequences are GITISATS and ISYDGTV (reference sequence). The ends lost 0 bases at V and 7 bases at J; junction bases unmatched: 9. CDR3 sequence: CALWEVQPYYKKLF. CDR3 DNA: TGTGCCTTGTGGGAGGTGCAGCCGTACTATAAGAAACTCTTT.

With regard to this clone: TCRdb's entry gives the protein of a much larger clone, which mismatches this DNA's translation at residue 5, likely from a read error; the protein reported here is translated from the DNA. The chain recombines TRGV3 with TRGJP2. No J gene is reported in TCRdb; it was inferred here by comparing the DNA with germline. The length of the CDR3 is 15 residues. The V segment lost 5 bases and the J segment 8 bases; nucleotides outside the gene matches: 14. Germline assignment: CDR1 VTNTFY and CDR2 YDVSTARD (reference sequence). CDR3 sequence: CATWGRRGGDWIKTF. DNA for the CDR3: TGTGCCACCTGGGGCAGACGGGGAGGCGATTGGATCAAGACGTTT.

A remark on this clone: The protein recorded in TCRdb matches a much larger clone and deviates from this DNA's translation at residue 9, suggesting a read error; the protein here is obtained by translating the DNA. The V gene is listed as TRGV3; no J gene was called. The CDR3 is made up of 11 amino acids. The germline gives CDR1 VTNTFY, CDR2 YDVSTARD (reference sequence). The CDR3 region is CATWERYKRLF. In DNA form, the CDR3 reads TGTGCCACCTGGGAAAGGTATAAGAGACTCTTT.

This clone has a count of ten or more. The protein that TCRdb holds for this DNA derives from a much larger clone and differs from the translated DNA at residue 5, which likely indicates a read error; the protein shown here is translated from the DNA. This rearrangement joins TRGV5 to TRGJ1 or TRGJ2. CDR1 is VINAFY, CDR2 YDVSNSKD, per germline. The CDR3 consists of 13 residues. DNA of the CDR3: TGTGCCACCTGGAACAGGCACTATTATAAGAAACTCTTT. This gives the protein CATWNRHYYKKLF.

This clone was observed a few times. This likely traces to a read error, being one base from a far larger clone. Other DNA sequences in this specimen translate into the identical CDR3. J is TRGJ1 or TRGJ2 and V is TRGV9. The J gene, left out of TCRdb, was set here by checking the DNA against germline. Germline lookup yields CDR1 GITISATS and CDR2 ISYDGTV (reference sequence). This CDR3 has 14 amino acids. The CDR3 region has the DNA TGTGCCCTGTGGGAGGTGCAGCCGTATTATAAGAAACTCTTT. Translating gives CALWEVQPYYKKLF.

In this sample, this clone turned up a few times. The protein in TCRdb stems from a much larger clone and differs at residue 12 from this DNA's translation, likely a read error; here the protein is translated from the DNA. The J segment was not called; the V segment is TRGV9. Germline assignment: CDR1 GITISATS and CDR2 ISYDGTV (reference sequence). CDR3 size: 14 residues. The CDR3 nucleotides read TGTGCCTTGTGGGAGCCCCGCAATTATTATAAGGAACTCTTT. It specifies CALWEPRNYYKELF.

Ten or more counts support this clone. The protein TCRdb gives is from a much larger clone and does not agree with this DNA's translation at residue 14, likely a read error; the protein shown here comes from the DNA. The rearrangement uses TRGV9 and TRGJ1 or TRGJ2. Since TCRdb gives no J gene, matching the DNA to germline was used here to assign it. This CDR3 has 17 amino acids. CDR1 and CDR2 from the germline V gene are GITISATS and ISYDGTV (reference sequence). DNA of the CDR3: TGTGCCTTGTGGGACCAGCCGAACTACACAAATTATTATAGGAAACTCTTT. This sequence encodes CALWDQPNYTNYYRKLF.

The sample holds many counts of this clone. The TCRdb protein comes from a much larger clone and disagrees with this DNA's translation at residue 13, likely due to a read error; the protein given here is derived from the DNA. The J gene is TRGJP1, the V gene TRGV9. Germline matching of the DNA provided the J gene here, since TCRdb leaves it blank. The length of the CDR3 is 16 residues. The germline CDR1 and CDR2 sequences are GITISATS and ISYDGTV (reference sequence). CDR3 in amino acids: CALSTMGDTTGWLKIF. Written as DNA, the CDR3 is TGTGCCTTGTCAACTATGGGGGATACCACTGGTTGGCTCAAGATATTT.

This clone was seen at least ten times. A much larger clone differs from this one at a single base, so this may be a read error. The chain carries TRGV3 and TRGJP2. Here the J gene was assigned by germline matching of the DNA, as TCRdb has none. CDR3 length: 12 amino acids. Germline assignment: CDR1 VTNTFY and CDR2 YDVSTARD (reference sequence). V lost 1 base, J lost 9 bases, and 2 bases stayed unmatched. CDR3 loop: CATWDRHWIKTF. CDR3 DNA sequence: TGTGCCACCTGGGACAGACATTGGATCAAGACGTTT.

This clone was picked up many times. The protein given by TCRdb reflects a much larger clone and differs at residue 5 from this DNA's translation, likely from a read error; the protein shown is the DNA's translation. The chain employs TRGV9 and TRGJ1 or TRGJ2. As TCRdb names no J gene, one was assigned here on the basis of a DNA match to germline. Germline V gene lookup returns CDR1 GITISATS and CDR2 ISYDGTV (reference sequence). This CDR3 comprises 12 residues. The V segment lost 9 bases and the J segment 0 bases; nucleotides outside the gene matches: 5. The CDR3 protein is CALRQNYYKKLF. CDR3 in DNA: TGTGCCTTGCGCCAGAATTATTATAAGAAACTCTTT.

Notes on this clone: A far larger clone is off by one base, so a read error is likely. The sample contains more than one DNA sequence encoding this CDR3. The chain joins TRGV5 to TRGJ1 or TRGJ2. The CDR3 length is 13 residues. Germline CDR1 and CDR2: VINAFY and YDVSNSKD. The CDR3 loop is CATWDRNYYKKLF. In DNA, the CDR3 is TGTGCCACCTGGGACAGGAACTATTATAAGAAGCTCTTT.

This clone has at least ten counts. V gene TRGV9 combines with J gene TRGJ1 or TRGJ2. V lost 0 bases and J lost 10; bases outside the gene matches: 15. CDR1 is GITISATS, CDR2 ISYDGTV, per germline (reference sequence). CDR3 length equals 15 residues. CDR3 region: CALWEVHRKFPKKLF. The CDR3 DNA follows: TGTGCCTTGTGGGAGGTGCATCGAAAGTTTCCCAAGAAACTCTTT.

This clone was seen at least ten times. J is TRGJ1 or TRGJ2 and V is TRGV9. CDR1 GITISATS and CDR2 ISYDGTV come from the germline V gene (reference sequence). There are 13 residues in the CDR3. J was trimmed by 3 bases and V by 3 bases; bases with no gene match: 5. This CDR3 is CALWEYFYYKKLF. The CDR3, as DNA: TGTGCCTTGTGGGAGTATTTTTATTATAAGAAACTCTTT.

This clone has a count of ten or more. Other DNA sequences from this sample encode an identical CDR3 as well. The gene calls are TRGV9 and TRGJ1 or TRGJ2. V gave up 1 base and J gave up 6 bases; unmatched junction bases: 9. Per germline, CDR1 GITISATS and CDR2 ISYDGTV (reference sequence). CDR3 length equals 14 residues. The CDR3 nucleotides read TGTGCCTTGTGGGAGGTCCCACTATGTTATAAGAAACTCTTT. As protein: CALWEVPLCYKKLF.

In its sample, this clone was seen many times. A far larger clone is one base from this, pointing to a likely read error. The chain employs TRGV8 and TRGJ1 or TRGJ2. V trimming: 5 bases; J trimming: 3 bases; junction bases outside the gene matches: 4. Germline assignment: CDR1 VENAVY and CDR2 YDSYNSRV. The CDR3 runs 12 residues. For the CDR3, the DNA is TGTGCCACCTGGGCTCCTTATTATAAGAAACTCTTT. As protein: CATWAPYYKKLF.

The sample holds many counts of this clone. TCRdb pairs this DNA with a much larger clone's protein that differs at residue 8, likely a read error; the protein shown was translated from the DNA. The V call is TRGV9, the J call TRGJ1 or TRGJ2. The J gene was not available in TCRdb and was assigned here by matching the DNA to germline segments. The trim removed 3 bases at V and 6 bases at J, leaving 8 bases unmatched. Germline assignment: CDR1 GITISATS and CDR2 ISYDGTV (reference sequence). This CDR3 has 13 amino acids. For the CDR3, the DNA is TGTGCCTTGTGGGAGCGCTTTTGTTATAAGAAACTCTTT. Amino acid sequence: CALWERFCYKKLF.

On this clone itself: A read error likely explains why the TCRdb protein, taken from a much larger clone, differs from this DNA's translation at residue 5; the protein shown is translated from the DNA. V and J are TRGV5 and TRGJ1 or TRGJ2. TCRdb lists no J gene, so it was determined here by aligning the DNA to germline. The CDR3 contains 14 residues. Germline assignment: CDR1 VINAFY and CDR2 YDVSNSKD. The CDR3 nucleotides are TGTGCCACCTGGGGCAGGCAAAATCGGTTAAAGAAACTCTTT. Translated, it gives CATWGRQNRLKKLF.

In its sample, this clone was seen many times. The rearrangement joins TRGV9 to TRGJ1 or TRGJ2. The CDR3 has 10 amino acids. V shed 5 bases, J shed 9 bases, and the junction held 4 bases outside the gene matches. The germline V gene encodes CDR1 GITISATS and CDR2 ISYDGTV (reference sequence). This CDR3 is CALWVSKKLF. CDR3 DNA: TGTGCCTTGTGGGTCAGTAAGAAACTCTTT.

Note on this clone: A far bigger clonotype differs at one base, so this is likely a read error. The chain links TRGV2 to TRGJ1 or TRGJ2. This CDR3 has 14 amino acids. Per germline, CDR1 EGSNGY and CDR2 YDSYNSKV. The CDR3 DNA follows: TGTGCCACCTGGGACGACGGGGAGTATTATAAGAAACTCTTC. It encodes CATWDDGEYYKKLF.

This clone has ten or more counts. It differs at one base from a far larger clone, so likely a read error. Other DNA sequences in the same sample also yield this CDR3. The rearrangement links TRGV4 to TRGJ1 or TRGJ2. Here the J gene was assigned by germline matching of the DNA, as TCRdb has none. Germline CDR1 and CDR2: EGSTGY and YDSYTSSV. The CDR3 is 12 amino acids. With V trimmed by 6 bases and J by 4 bases, 6 bases remained unmatched. CDR3 in amino acids: CATWPNYYKKLF. CDR3 DNA sequence: TGTGCCACCTGGCCCAACTATTATAAGAAACTCTTT.

The table lists this clone with many counts. Only one base separates this from a far larger clonotype, so it likely reflects a read error. The chain links TRGV9 to TRGJ1 or TRGJ2. CDR1 and CDR2 from the germline V gene are GITISATS and ISYDGTV (reference sequence). CDR3 length equals 13 residues. V dropped 3 bases and J dropped 8; count of bases not matched to a gene: 10. CDR3 bases: TGTGCCTTGTGGGAGCCTATCGGGGATAAGAAACTCTTT. It is translated as CALWEPIGDKKLF.

The table lists this clone with a few counts. The protein held in TCRdb is that of a much larger clone and does not match this DNA's translation at residue 5, likely because of a read error; the protein shown is translated from the DNA. The chain combines TRGV9 with TRGJ1 or TRGJ2. The J gene is absent in TCRdb and was assigned here via DNA matching to germline. The J segment lost 0 bases and the V segment lost 5 bases, leaving 7 bases of the junction unmatched. Germline loops: CDR1 GITISATS, CDR2 ISYDGTV (reference sequence). The CDR3 covers 14 residues. The CDR3 sequence: CALWGVWNYYKKLF. The CDR3 bases are TGTGCCTTGTGGGGGGTCTGGAATTATTATAAGAAACTCTTT.